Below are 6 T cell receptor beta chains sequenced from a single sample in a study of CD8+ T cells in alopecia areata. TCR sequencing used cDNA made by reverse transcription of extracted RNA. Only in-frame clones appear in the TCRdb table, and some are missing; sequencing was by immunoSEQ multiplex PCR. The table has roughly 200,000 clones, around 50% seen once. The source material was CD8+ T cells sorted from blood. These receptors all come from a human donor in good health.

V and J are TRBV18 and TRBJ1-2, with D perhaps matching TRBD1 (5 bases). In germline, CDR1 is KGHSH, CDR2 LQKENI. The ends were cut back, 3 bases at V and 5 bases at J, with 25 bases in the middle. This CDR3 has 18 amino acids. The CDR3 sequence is CASSPGTGFDVSPYGYTF. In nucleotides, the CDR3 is TGTGCCAGCTCACCGGGCACAGGCTTTGATGTAAGCCCATATGGCTACACCTTC.

CDR3 sequence (DNA): TGCAGCGTTGGTGGGGGGTCCCACACAGATACGCAGTATTTT. It encodes CSVGGGSHTDTQYF. The chain is built from TRBV29-1 and TRBJ2-3, with D possibly matching TRBD2 (6 bases). The CDR3 sequence is 14 residues long. V was trimmed by 4 bases and J by 2 bases, leaving 13 bases between them. CDR1 SQVTM and CDR2 ANQGSEA come from the germline V gene.

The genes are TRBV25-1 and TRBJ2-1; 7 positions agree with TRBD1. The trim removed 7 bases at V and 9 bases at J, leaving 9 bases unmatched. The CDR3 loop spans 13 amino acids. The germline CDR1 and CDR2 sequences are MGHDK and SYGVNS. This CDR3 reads CASMSQGVGEQFF. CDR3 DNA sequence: TGTGCCAGCATGTCTCAGGGGGTGGGTGAGCAGTTCTTC.

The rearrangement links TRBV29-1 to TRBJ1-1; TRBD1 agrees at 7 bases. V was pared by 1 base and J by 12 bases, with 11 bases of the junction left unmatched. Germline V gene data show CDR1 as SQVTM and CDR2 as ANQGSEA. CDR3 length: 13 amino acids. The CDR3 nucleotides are TGCAGCGTTGAAGTGGAAGGGGGCTGGGGAACTTTCTTT. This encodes CSVEVEGGWGTFF. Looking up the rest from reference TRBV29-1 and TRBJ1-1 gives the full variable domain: SAVISQKPSRDICQRGTSLTIQCQVDSQVTMMFWYRQQPGQSLTLIATANQGSEATYESGFVIDKFPISRPNLTFSTLTVSNMSPEDSSIYLCSVEVEGGWGTFFGQGTRLTVV.

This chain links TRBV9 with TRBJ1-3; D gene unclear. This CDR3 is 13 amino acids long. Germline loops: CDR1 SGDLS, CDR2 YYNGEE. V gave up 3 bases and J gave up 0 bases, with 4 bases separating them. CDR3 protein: CASSGSSGNTIYF. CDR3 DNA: TGTGCCAGCAGCGGGAGCTCTGGAAACACCATATATTTT.

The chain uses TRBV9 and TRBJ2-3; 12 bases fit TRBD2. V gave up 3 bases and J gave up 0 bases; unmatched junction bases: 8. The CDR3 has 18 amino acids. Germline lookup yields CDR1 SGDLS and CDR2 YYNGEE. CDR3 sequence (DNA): TGTGCCAGCAGCGCGCCCGCTAGCGGGGGGGAAAGCACAGATACGCAGTATTTT. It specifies CASSAPASGGESTDTQYF.